This T cell receptor beta chain was documented in a study of blood T cell repertoires in COVID-19 (TCRdb year 2020). About the full investigation: The collaborator samples originated in the United States, Italy and Spain and spanned the acute and convalescent phases of COVID-19. The prospective study material was composed of cDNA or gDNA derived from T cells, B-cell-depleted T cells, or PBMCs. Subjects who had been exposed to COVID-19, were actively infected with it, or had recovered from it provided the deeply sampled blood TCRbeta repertoires that made up the dataset. The repertoires were released in a freely available public database meant as a resource for research on the immune response to SARS-CoV-2. The samples were drawn from two sources: the first 160 participants of the ongoing ImmuneRACE study, and approximately 1,300 subjects contributed by 6 global collaborators. Nearly every sample came with metadata listing a de-identified subject ID, COVID-19 status, age in years and sex. HLA class I and class II types, where available, came from metadata supplied by the sample provider rather than from assay-based typing.

The paper's findings and limits, for the study overall: The amount of clinical and demographic metadata varied by source and participant and was provided uncurated.

Counted from cysteine to phenylalanine, this CDR3 has 13 amino acids. The DNA shown is the 39-base CDR3, in frame from base 1. The germline V end is reduced by 5 bases and the J end by 4 bases; junction bases left unmatched: 5. Details on this clone: Its antigen is still unknown. There are no base qualities to consult, and no much larger clone falls within one base.

One collaborating source in Seattle enrolled patients while the patients were actively infected and followed the patients over time throughout the course of disease. Collaborating institutions collected whole blood in K2EDTA tubes following their own protocols. For TCRbeta analysis, collaborator samples were shipped as frozen whole blood, as isolated PBMCs, or as DNA extracted from either sample type. The immunoSEQ Assay, a bias-controlled multiplex PCR, was used to amplify TCRbeta CDR3 regions from genomic DNA. The authors processed their data as follows. Nucleated cell counts per sample were estimated from amplification of reference gene primers within the assay. To quantify the absolute abundance of each unique TCRbeta CDR3 rearrangement, sequence reads were collapsed and filtered. For each sample, productive Simpson clonality was calculated as the square root of Simpson's diversity index across productive rearrangements. In TCRdb, the immuneACCESS table is reduced to in-frame sequences with V and J assigned. These tables do not hold every clone; where another copy was compared, an unresolved V gene accounts for under half, and the others remain unexplained. The V and J calls and clone size were taken over from that table, and D and trimming were inferred from the DNA. Within this sample are about 64,000 clones, with around four fifths of them counted one time only. The top ten clonotypes cover 12% to 15% of the sample.

This sequence originates from a man in his sixties with COVID-19, enrolled during active disease. The chain is assembled from TRBV12-3 or TRBV12-4 and TRBJ2-7; 7 middle bases align to TRBD1. The sample comprised peripheral blood. This receptor has the CDR3 CASSPHRGYEQYF. The DNA sequence follows: TGTGCCAGCAGTCCACACAGGGGATACGAGCAGTACTTC.